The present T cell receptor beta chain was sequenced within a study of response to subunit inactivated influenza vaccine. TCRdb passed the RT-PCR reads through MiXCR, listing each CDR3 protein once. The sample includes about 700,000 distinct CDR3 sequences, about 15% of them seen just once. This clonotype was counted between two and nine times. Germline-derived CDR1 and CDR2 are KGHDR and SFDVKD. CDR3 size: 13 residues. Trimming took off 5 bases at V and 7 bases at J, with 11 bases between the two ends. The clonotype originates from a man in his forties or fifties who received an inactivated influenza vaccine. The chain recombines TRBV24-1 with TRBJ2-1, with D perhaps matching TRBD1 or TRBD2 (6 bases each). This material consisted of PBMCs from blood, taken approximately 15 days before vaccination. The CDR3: CATSVGGRNEQFF. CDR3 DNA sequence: TGTGCCACCAGTGTTGGGGGGCGGAATGAGCAGTTCTTC.